This T cell receptor (beta chain) was retrieved from a study of T cells in Graves' hyperthyroidism and ophthalmopathy (dated by TCRdb to between 2017 and 2020). For context, the study as a whole: Peripheral blood samples were taken at initial diagnosis, before any treatment was given. TCR V-J signatures able to tell the groups apart were searched for in a discovery cohort of 100 patients, of whom more than 40 had Graves' ophthalmopathy and 57 had stable Graves' hyperthyroidism. Whether ophthalmopathy could be predicted prospectively was tested in an independent validation cohort made up of 18 to 20 hyperthyroidism patients plus 17 patients who later progressed to ophthalmopathy. For training and testing, the 110 or so patients in the discovery cohort were randomly divided in a 7:3 ratio. In about 6 Graves' hyperthyroidism patients, the study also compared T-cell repertoires from thyroid tissue with T-cell repertoires from blood. After blood sampling, hyperthyroidism patients were treated with methimazole at a starting dose of 30 mg daily, and ophthalmopathy patients were treated with high-dose intravenous methylprednisolone. According to the paper, TCR Vbeta CDR3 sequencing was carried out on over 130 peripheral blood samples, which came from under 50 ophthalmopathy, 70 to 80 hyperthyroidism and approximately 17 progressor patients.

CDR1 and CDR2 are drawn from the germline V gene: SGHRS, YFSETQ. Inclusive of the bounding cysteine and phenylalanine, the CDR3 is 13 residues long. Of the read, only the CDR3 DNA is kept; its 39 bases are in frame from base 1. The paper's findings and limits, for the study overall: Ophthalmopathy was separated from stable hyperthyroidism by a 13 V-J signature model, with about 86% sensitivity and about 81% specificity obtained in cross-validation and 80%/75% obtained in testing. Most expanded thyroid clonotypes (frequency above 0.001) were also detected in blood, a finding suggesting that blood repertoires may reflect thyroid immune responses. Sample size was not statistically predetermined, and blinding of investigators to group allocation was not performed. During validation, the model predicted progression to ophthalmopathy a median of around six months ahead of onset, with almost 71% sensitivity and almost 75% specificity.

TCR beta CDR3 regions were amplified from RNA transcripts. The first round of RT-PCR for the TCR CDR3 was performed with the HTBI primer set and the Qiagen OneStep RT-PCR kit. A second multiplex PCR round built the libraries, followed by size selection and purification. The libraries were sequenced on an Illumina HiSeq2000 using paired-end 100 bp reads. As for how the authors treated the data: SOAPnuke was used to process the raw data, removing reads that contained adapters or uncalled bases, had a mean Phred below 15, or lacked an exact match to the constant primer or identifier. COPE v1.2.5 was used to merge the high-quality paired reads, and each unique nucleotide sequence was defined as a clonotype. MiTCR v1.1 was used to align clonotypes to the IMGT TRBV, TRBD and TRBJ reference segments. The analysis was restricted to V-J combinations with a frequency above 0.0001, which together covered 99.2% of the repertoires. A TCS score was defined as the ratio of F50 (clonal expansion) to E x V (chaos), with BLOSUM62-based TCRdist applied between CDR3 peptides within each V-J. Welch's t-statistics and random forest reduced approximately 520 V-J features to 10 to 15, which were used in a naive Bayes classifier (R e1071). TCRdb reanalyzed the raw reads on its own, using fastp at Q25 for trimming and MiXCR for clone calling, and kept in-frame beta chains. Each CDR3 protein gets just one entry, which takes the most common genes and DNA from the rows behind it. Clone size and V and J calls follow TCRdb, not the original study. This sample gives about 380,000 distinct CDR3 sequences in total; approximately 17% of them show up just once. The ten largest clones represent less than 45% of the sample.

Concerning this clonotype itself: Its antigen remains unidentified. Just one base apart from a much larger clone, this may be a read error.

Moderately to severely active disease, a Clinical Activity Score of at least 3, a NOSPECS grade of at least 4, and a duration under 3 months were present in ophthalmopathy patients. Patients with uncontrolled infections, other autoimmune diseases, pregnancy or lactation were excluded. Diagnoses relied on clinical symptoms, serum thyroxine and TRAb, thyroid ultrasound and orbital computed tomography. PBMCs were isolated from 10 ml of fresh peripheral blood by Ficoll-Paque density gradient centrifugation. Trizol reagent was used to extract total RNA, and RNA quality was then checked on an Agilent 2100 Bioanalyzer.

Sequencing was carried out using blood. The TCR comes from a man between 18 and 29 years old with Graves' ophthalmopathy. The receptor chain draws on TRBV5-1 and TRBJ1-3; the D segment cannot be called with confidence. The CDR3 corresponds to CASSPGPGNTMYF. In nucleotide form, the sequence is TGCGCCAGCAGCCCAGGACCTGGAAACACCATGTATTTT.